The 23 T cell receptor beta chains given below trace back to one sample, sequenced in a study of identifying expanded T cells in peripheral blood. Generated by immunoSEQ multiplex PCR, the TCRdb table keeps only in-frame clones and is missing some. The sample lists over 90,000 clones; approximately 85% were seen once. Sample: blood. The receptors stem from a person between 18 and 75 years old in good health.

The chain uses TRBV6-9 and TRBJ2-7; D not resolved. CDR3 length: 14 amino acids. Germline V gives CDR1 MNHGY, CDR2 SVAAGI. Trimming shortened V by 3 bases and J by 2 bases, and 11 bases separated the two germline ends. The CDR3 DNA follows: TGTGCCAGCAGTTACAGAGGACCTACCTACGAGCAGTACTTC. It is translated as CASSYRGPTYEQYF.

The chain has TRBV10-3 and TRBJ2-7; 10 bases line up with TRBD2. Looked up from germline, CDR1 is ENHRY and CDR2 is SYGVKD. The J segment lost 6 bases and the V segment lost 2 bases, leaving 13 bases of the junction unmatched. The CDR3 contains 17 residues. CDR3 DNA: TGTGCCATCAGTGAGGTCCTAATAGCGGGAGGCCGAAGCGAGCAGTACTTC. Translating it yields CAISEVLIAGGRSEQYF.

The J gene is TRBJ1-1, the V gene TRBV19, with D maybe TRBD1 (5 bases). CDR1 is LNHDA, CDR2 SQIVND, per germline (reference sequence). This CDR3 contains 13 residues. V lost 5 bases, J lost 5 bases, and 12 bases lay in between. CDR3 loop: CASSPGRRTEAFF. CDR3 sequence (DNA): TGTGCCAGTAGTCCGGGACGTAGGACTGAAGCTTTCTTT. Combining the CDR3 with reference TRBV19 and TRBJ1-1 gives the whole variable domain DGGITQSPKYLFRKEGQNVTLSCEQNLNHDAMYWYRQDPGQGLRLIYYSQIVNDFQKGDIAEGYSVSREKKESFPLTVTSAQKNPTAFYLCASSPGRRTEAFFGQGTRLTVV.

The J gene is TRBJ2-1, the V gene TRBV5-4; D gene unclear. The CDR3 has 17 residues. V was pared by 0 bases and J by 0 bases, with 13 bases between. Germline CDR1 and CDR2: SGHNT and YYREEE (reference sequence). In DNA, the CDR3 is TGTGCCAGCAGCTTGGTGTCGTCTGGCCTCTCCTACAATGAGCAGTTCTTC. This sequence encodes CASSLVSSGLSYNEQFF.

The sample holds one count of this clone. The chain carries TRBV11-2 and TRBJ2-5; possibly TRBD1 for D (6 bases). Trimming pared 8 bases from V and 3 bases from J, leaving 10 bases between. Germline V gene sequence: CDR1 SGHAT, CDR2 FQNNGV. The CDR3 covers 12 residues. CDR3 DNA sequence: TGTGCCAGCGGCGAGGGGGAAGAGACCCAGTACTTC. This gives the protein CASGEGEETQYF. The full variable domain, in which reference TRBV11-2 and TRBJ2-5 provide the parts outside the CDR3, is EAGVAQSPRYKIIEKRQSVAFWCNPISGHATLYWYQQILGQGPKLLIQFQNNGVVDDSQLPKDRFSAERLKGVDSTLKIQPAKLEDSAVYLCASGEGEETQYFGPGTRLLVL.

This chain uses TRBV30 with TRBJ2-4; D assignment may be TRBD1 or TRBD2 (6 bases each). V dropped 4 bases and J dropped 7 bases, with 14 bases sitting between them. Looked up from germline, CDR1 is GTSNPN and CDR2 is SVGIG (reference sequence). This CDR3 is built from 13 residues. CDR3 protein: CAWKSTGANIQYF. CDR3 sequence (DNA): TGTGCCTGGAAATCTACGGGGGCGAACATTCAGTACTTC.

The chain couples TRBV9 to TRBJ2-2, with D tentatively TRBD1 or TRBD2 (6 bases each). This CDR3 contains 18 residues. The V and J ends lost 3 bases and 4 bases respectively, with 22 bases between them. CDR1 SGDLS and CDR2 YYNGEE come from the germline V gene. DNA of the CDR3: TGTGCCAGCAGCGCGACGGGTATGACGGGGGCAACCACCGGGGAGCTGTTTTTT. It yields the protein CASSATGMTGATTGELFF.

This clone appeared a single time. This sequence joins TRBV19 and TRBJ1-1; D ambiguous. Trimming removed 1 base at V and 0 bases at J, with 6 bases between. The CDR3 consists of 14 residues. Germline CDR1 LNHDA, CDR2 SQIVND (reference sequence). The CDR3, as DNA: TGTGCCAGTAGTATAGGGAAGGTGAACACTGAAGCTTTCTTT. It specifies CASSIGKVNTEAFF.

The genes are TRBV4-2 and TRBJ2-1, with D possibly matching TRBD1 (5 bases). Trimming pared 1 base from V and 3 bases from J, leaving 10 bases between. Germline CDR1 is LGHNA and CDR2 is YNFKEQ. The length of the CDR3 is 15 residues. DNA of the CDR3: TGTGCCAGCAGCCAAGTCCGAGACAGCTACAATGAGCAGTTCTTC. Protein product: CASSQVRDSYNEQFF.

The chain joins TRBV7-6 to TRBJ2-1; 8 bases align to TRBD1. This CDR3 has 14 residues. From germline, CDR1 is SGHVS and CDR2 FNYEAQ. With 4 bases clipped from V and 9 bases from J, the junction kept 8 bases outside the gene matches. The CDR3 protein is CASSYTTGAAEQFF. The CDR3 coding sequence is TGTGCCAGCAGCTATACGACAGGGGCTGCTGAGCAGTTCTTC.

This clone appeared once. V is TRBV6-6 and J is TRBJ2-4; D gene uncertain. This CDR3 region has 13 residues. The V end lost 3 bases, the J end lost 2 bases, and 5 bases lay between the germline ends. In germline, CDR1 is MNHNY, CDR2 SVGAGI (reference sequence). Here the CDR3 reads CASSYTSKNIQYF. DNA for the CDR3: TGTGCCAGCAGTTATACATCCAAAAACATTCAGTACTTC.

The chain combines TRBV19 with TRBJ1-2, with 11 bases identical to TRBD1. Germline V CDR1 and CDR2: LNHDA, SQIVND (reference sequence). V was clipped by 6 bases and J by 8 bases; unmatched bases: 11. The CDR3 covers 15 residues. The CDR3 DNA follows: TGTGCCAGTAGGAAACCCGGGACAGGGGGTAGGGGCTACACCTTC. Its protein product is CASRKPGTGGRGYTF.

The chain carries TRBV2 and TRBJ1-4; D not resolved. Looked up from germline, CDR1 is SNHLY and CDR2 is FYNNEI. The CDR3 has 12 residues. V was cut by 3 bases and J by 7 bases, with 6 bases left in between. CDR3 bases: TGTGCCAGCAGTGATCGGGGTGAAAAACTGTTTTTT. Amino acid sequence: CASSDRGEKLFF.

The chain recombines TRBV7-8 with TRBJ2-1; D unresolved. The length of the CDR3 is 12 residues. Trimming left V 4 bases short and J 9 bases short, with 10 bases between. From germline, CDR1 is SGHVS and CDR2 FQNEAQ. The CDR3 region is CASSSRESEQFF. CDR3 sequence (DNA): TGTGCCAGCAGCTCCCGCGAGAGTGAGCAGTTCTTC.

CDR3 coding DNA: TGTGCCAGCAGCTTAAGTACAGGGTTGGTCGAGCAGTACTTC. Translated: CASSLSTGLVEQYF. The V and J genes are TRBV5-4 and TRBJ2-7; possibly TRBD1 for D (6 bases). The CDR3 consists of 14 residues. Germline CDR1 and CDR2: SGHNT and YYREEE (reference sequence). Trimming took off 2 bases at V and 6 bases at J, with 15 bases between the two ends.

Here the CDR3 reads CSALHKNIQYF. The CDR3 DNA follows: TGCAGTGCTCTCCATAAAAACATTCAGTACTTC. This chain links TRBV20-1 with TRBJ2-4; D gene unclear. This CDR3 spans 11 amino acids. Germline V gene lookup returns CDR1 DFQATT and CDR2 SNEGSKA (reference sequence). V lost 5 bases and J lost 4, with 6 bases in between.

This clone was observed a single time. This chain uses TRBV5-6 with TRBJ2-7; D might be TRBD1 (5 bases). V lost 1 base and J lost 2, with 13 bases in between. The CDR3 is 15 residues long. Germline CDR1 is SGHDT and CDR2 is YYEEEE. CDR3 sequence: CASSLPGARTYEQYF. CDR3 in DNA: TGTGCCAGCAGCTTGCCTGGGGCTCGCACCTACGAGCAGTACTTC.

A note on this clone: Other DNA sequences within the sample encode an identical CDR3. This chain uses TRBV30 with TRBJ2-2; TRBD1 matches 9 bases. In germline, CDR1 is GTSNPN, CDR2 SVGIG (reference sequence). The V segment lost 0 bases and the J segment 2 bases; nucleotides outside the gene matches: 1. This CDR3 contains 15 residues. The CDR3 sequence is CAWSVGQGNTGELFF. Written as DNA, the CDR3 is TGTGCCTGGAGTGTGGGACAGGGAAACACCGGGGAGCTGTTTTTT. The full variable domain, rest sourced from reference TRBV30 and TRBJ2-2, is SQTIHQWPATLVQPVGSPLSLECTVEGTSNPNLYWYRQAAGRGLQLLFYSVGIGQISSEVPQNLSASRPQDRQFILSSKKLLLSDSGFYLCAWSVGQGNTGELFFGEGSRLTVL.

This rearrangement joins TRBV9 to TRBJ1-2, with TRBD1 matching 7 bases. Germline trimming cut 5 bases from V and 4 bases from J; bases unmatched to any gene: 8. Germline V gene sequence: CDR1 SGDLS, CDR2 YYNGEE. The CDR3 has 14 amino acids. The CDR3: CASRGTVPGYGYTF. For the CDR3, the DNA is TGTGCCAGCAGGGGGACAGTTCCGGGCTATGGCTACACCTTC.

CDR3 in amino acids: CASSLDGAQPQHF. The CDR3 DNA reads TGTGCCAGCAGCTTAGATGGGGCCCAGCCCCAGCATTTT. The chain is built from TRBV7-2 and TRBJ1-5, with a possible D match to TRBD1 (5 bases). CDR1 SGHTA and CDR2 FQGNSA come from the germline V gene. This CDR3 contains 13 residues. Trimming took off 1 base at V and 7 bases at J, with 8 bases between the two ends.

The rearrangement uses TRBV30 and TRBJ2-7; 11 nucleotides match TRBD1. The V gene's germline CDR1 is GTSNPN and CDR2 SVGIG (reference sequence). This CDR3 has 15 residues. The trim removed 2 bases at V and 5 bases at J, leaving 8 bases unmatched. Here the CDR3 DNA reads TGTGCCTGGAGTAAAAAAGGACAGGGGGCCCACGAGCAGTACTTC. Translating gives CAWSKKGQGAHEQYF.

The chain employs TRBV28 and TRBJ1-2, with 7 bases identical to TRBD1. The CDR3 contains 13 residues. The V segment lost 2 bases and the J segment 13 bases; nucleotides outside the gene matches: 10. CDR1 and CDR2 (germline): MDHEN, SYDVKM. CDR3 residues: CASSLPSRGGCTF. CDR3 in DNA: TGTGCCAGCAGTTTACCTTCCAGGGGGGGTTGCACCTTC.

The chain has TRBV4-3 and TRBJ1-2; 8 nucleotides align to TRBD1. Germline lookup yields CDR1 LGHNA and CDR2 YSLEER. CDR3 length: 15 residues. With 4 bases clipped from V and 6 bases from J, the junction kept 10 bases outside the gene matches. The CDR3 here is CASSPWAGGMDGYTF. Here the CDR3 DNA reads TGCGCCAGCAGCCCTTGGGCAGGGGGCATGGATGGCTACACCTTC.